The source of this T cell receptor (beta chain) is a study of blood T cell repertoires in COVID-19. About the study: Researchers got acute and convalescent COVID-19 samples from the United States, Italy and Spain.

TCRdb's copy holds only in-frame clones and misses some; the assay was immunoSEQ multiplex PCR. This table has 100,000 to 120,000 clones, nearly 80% appearing once. Germline CDR1 is SGHDN and CDR2 is FVKESK. The CDR3 has 16 residues. V was shortened by 5 bases and J by 5 bases, with 21 bases between the two germline ends. Material for sequencing was peripheral blood. The clonotype comes from a woman aged 80 or over with active or convalescent COVID-19. This rearrangement joins TRBV14 to TRBJ2-5, with TRBD2 as a possible D gene (5 bases). CDR3 sequence (DNA): TGTGCCAGCAGCAGTATAAGACCCGCTACGGGGGAGACCCAGTACTTC. Translation: CASSSIRPATGETQYF. Full variable domain (missing parts from reference TRBV14 and TRBJ2-5): EAGVTQFPSHSVIEKGQTVTLRCDPISGHDNLYWYRRVMGKEIKFLLHFVKESKQDESGMPNNRFLAERTGGTYSTLKVQPAELEDSGVYFCASSSIRPATGETQYFGPGTRLLVL.